One and the same sample provided the 15 T cell receptor beta chains below, sequenced in a study of identical twins. TCRdb ran MiXCR on the 5' RACE reads and lists one entry per CDR3 protein. The data contain hundreds of thousands of distinct CDR3 sequences, 7.1% of them singletons. These data were also reused for a study on yellow fever vaccine responses in identical twins.

Sequencing was done on a sample of PBMCs. Receptors were obtained from a woman aged 18-29 years in good health.

This clonotype has more than one count but fewer than ten. The gene calls are TRBV10-3 and TRBJ2-7; 8 nucleotides match TRBD2. J lost 6 bases, V lost 10 bases, and 11 bases had no gene match. The germline V gene has CDR1 ENHRY and CDR2 SYGVKD. This CDR3 has 13 amino acids. The chain's CDR3 is CATLKAGAREQYF. CDR3 DNA sequence: TGTGCCACCCTGAAAGCGGGAGCCCGCGAGCAGTACTTC.

The CDR3 DNA sequence: TGCAGTGCTAGGCAGGTCGGGAGCCGCACAGATACGCAGTATTTT. It specifies CSARQVGSRTDTQYF. This sequence joins TRBV20-1 and TRBJ2-3, with a weak D call TRBD2 (6 bases). In germline, CDR1 is DFQATT, CDR2 SNEGSKA (reference sequence). Trimming pared 3 bases from V and 1 base from J, leaving 14 bases between. There are 15 residues in the CDR3.

This clonotype has only a few counts. One junction end disagrees with the germline gene, perhaps due to a read error. The J gene is TRBJ1-1, the V gene TRBV7-9, with a weak D call TRBD1 (6 bases). The CDR3 is made up of 12 amino acids. Looked up from germline, CDR1 is SEHNR and CDR2 is FQNEAQ (reference sequence). The CDR3 reads CASSLPAGAWGF. For the CDR3, the DNA is TGTGCCAGCAGCTTACCCGCGGGGGCCTGGGGTTTT.

At least ten counts were recorded for this clonotype. This rearrangement joins TRBV12-3 or TRBV12-4 to TRBJ1-2, with TRBD1 identical over 8 bases. Trimming removed 6 bases from V and 5 bases from J; junction bases left unmatched: 8. This CDR3 is 14 amino acids long. The CDR3 region has the DNA TGTGCCAGCAGCCCAACCGGACAGGGATATGGCTACACCTTC. This sequence encodes CASSPTGQGYGYTF.

A few counts support this clonotype. The rearrangement joins TRBV7-8 to TRBJ2-5; D ambiguous. Germline V gene sequence: CDR1 SGHVS, CDR2 FQNEAQ. Deletions cut 5 bases from V and 7 bases from J, with 11 bases between. The CDR3 has 12 residues. The CDR3 sequence is CASSLPMGTQYF. For the CDR3, the DNA is TGTGCCAGCAGCCTACCGATGGGGACCCAGTACTTC.

There are many counts of this clonotype. As DNA, the CDR3 is TGCGCCAGCAGCTTTAATCCTTCCATAGCGGGAGGGCCGAATGAGCAGTTCTTC. Its protein product is CASSFNPSIAGGPNEQFF. The chain is built from TRBV5-1 and TRBJ2-1, with 11 bases identical to TRBD2. Losses at the gene ends were 2 bases for V and 7 bases for J; bases not matched to a gene: 14. The CDR3 is made up of 18 amino acids. CDR1 is SGHRS and CDR2 is YFSETQ in the germline V gene.

This clonotype was counted many times. The CDR3: CASSFGQETLGYTF. DNA for the CDR3: TGTGCCAGCAGTTTCGGACAGGAGACCCTGGGCTACACCTTC. The rearrangement joins TRBV12-3 or TRBV12-4 to TRBJ1-2; the match to TRBD1 covers 7 bases. V lost 3 bases and J lost 8; bases outside the gene matches: 9. The CDR3 runs 14 residues.

This clonotype was seen a handful of times. The junction does not match germline at one end; this may be a read error. V usage is TRBV2 and J usage is TRBJ2-2; weak D call: TRBD1 (5 bases). Per the germline V gene, CDR1 is SNHLY and CDR2 is FYNNEI. The CDR3 has 15 residues. CDR3 nucleotides: TGTGCCAGCAGCGAAGGGGTAACGAACACCGGGGAGCTGTTTTTT. This gives the protein CASSEGVTNTGELFF.

This clonotype has a handful of counts. This chain uses TRBV3-1 with TRBJ2-1, with 13 bases fitting TRBD2. Losses at the gene ends were 4 bases for V and 4 bases for J; bases not matched to a gene: 10. This CDR3 region has 18 residues. The germline CDR1 and CDR2 sequences are LGHDT and YNNKEL (reference sequence). The CDR3 nucleotides read TGTGCCAGCAGCCCCCGGACTAGCGGGAGCCCTTTTTACAATGAGCAGTTCTTC. Residues: CASSPRTSGSPFYNEQFF.

In this sample, this clonotype turned up many times. This chain connects TRBV3-1 to TRBJ1-6; D is possibly TRBD1 (6 bases). Between the trimmed V and J ends, which lost 0 bases and 11 bases, there was a span of 11 bases. The CDR3 is made up of 14 amino acids. Germline CDR1 LGHDT, CDR2 YNNKEL (reference sequence). The CDR3: CASSQEGGTAPLHF. The DNA for the CDR3 is TGTGCCAGCAGCCAAGAGGGGGGCACAGCACCCCTCCACTTT.

This clonotype showed up many times. This chain connects TRBV6-1 to TRBJ2-1; TRBD1 matches 8 bases. Losses at the gene ends were 6 bases for V and 3 bases for J; bases not matched to a gene: 1. This CDR3 region has 13 residues. Per the germline V gene, CDR1 is MNHNS and CDR2 is SASEGT. CDR3 bases: TGTGCCAGCAGAGACAGGGGCTACAATGAGCAGTTCTTC. Protein sequence: CASRDRGYNEQFF.

The chain links TRBV7-9 to TRBJ2-4; 11 bases agree with TRBD1. Looked up from germline, CDR1 is SEHNR and CDR2 is FQNEAQ (reference sequence). V trimming: 5 bases; J trimming: 4 bases; junction bases outside the gene matches: 10. CDR3 length equals 17 residues. The CDR3 DNA reads as TGTGCCAGCAGCGCAGGGACAGGGGGTTCCGAAAAAAACATTCAGTACTTC. It specifies CASSAGTGGSEKNIQYF.

The sample holds many counts of this clonotype. The rearrangement links TRBV3-1 to TRBJ2-1; perhaps TRBD2 as D (7 bases). Trimming removed 0 bases from V and 2 bases from J, with 14 bases in between. The CDR3 has 17 amino acids. CDR1 LGHDT and CDR2 YNNKEL come from the germline V gene (reference sequence). This CDR3 reads CASSQDLRGATYNEQFF. The CDR3 DNA sequence: TGTGCCAGCAGCCAAGATCTTCGGGGGGCCACCTACAATGAGCAGTTCTTC.

Ten or more counts support this clonotype. The chain employs TRBV7-8 and TRBJ2-1; D is unresolved. The CDR3 runs 15 residues. V was pared by 4 bases and J by 5 bases, with 15 bases between. Germline lookup yields CDR1 SGHVS and CDR2 FQNEAQ. In DNA, the CDR3 is TGTGCCAGCAGCTCCCGGTCCAGTTTTGACAATGAGCAGTTCTTC. Translated, it gives CASSSRSSFDNEQFF.

This clonotype was detected only a few times. The chain couples TRBV6-5 to TRBJ2-1; D unclear. The CDR3 has 12 amino acids. Germline loops: CDR1 MNHEY, CDR2 SVGAGI. The CDR3 sequence is CASWSSYNEQFF. The CDR3 DNA sequence: TGTGCTAGTTGGAGCTCCTACAATGAGCAGTTCTTC.